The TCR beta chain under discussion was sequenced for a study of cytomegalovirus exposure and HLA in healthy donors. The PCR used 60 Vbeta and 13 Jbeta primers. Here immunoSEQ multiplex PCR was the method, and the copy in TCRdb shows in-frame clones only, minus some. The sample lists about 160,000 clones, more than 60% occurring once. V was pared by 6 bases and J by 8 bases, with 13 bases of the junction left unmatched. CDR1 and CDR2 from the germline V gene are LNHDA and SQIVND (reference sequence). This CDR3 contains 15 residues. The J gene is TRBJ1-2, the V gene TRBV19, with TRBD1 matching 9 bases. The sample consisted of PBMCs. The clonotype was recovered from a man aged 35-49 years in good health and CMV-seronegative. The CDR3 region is CASRYPRRDREGYTF. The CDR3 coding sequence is TGTGCCAGTAGATATCCCCGACGGGACAGGGAAGGCTACACCTTC.